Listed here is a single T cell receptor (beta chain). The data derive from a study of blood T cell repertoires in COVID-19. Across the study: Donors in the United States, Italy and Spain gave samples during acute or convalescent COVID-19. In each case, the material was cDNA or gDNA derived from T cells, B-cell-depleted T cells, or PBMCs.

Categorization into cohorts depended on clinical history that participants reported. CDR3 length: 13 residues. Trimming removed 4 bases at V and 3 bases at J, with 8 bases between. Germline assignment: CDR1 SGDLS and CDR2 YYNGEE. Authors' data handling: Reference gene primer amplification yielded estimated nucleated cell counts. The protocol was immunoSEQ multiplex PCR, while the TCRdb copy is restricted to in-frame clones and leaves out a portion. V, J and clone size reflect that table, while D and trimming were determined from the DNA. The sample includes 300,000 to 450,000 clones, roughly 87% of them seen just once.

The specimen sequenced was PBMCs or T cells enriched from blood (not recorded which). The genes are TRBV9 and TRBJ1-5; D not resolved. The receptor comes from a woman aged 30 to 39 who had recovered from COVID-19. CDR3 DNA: TGTGCCAGCAGCAACAACGACAATCAGCCCCAGCATTTT. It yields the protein CASSNNDNQPQHF. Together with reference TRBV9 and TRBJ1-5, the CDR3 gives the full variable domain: DSGVTQTPKHLITATGQRVTLRCSPRSGDLSVYWYQQSLDQGLQFLIQYYNGEERAKGNILERFSAQQFPDLHSELNLSSLELGDSALYFCASSNNDNQPQHFGDGTRLSIL.